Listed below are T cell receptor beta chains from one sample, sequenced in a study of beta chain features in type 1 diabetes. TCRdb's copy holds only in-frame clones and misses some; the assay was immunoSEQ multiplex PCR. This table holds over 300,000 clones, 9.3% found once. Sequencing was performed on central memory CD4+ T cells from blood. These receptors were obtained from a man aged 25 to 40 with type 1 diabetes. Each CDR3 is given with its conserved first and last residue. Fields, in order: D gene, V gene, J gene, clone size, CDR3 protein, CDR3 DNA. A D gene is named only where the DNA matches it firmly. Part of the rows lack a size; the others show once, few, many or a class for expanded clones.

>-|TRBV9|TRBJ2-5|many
CASSVGGQETQYF
TGTGCCAGCAGCGTAGGAGGACAAGAGACCCAGTACTTC
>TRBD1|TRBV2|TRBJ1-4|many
CASSPQGALSEKLFF
TGTGCCAGCAGTCCCCAGGGGGCTTTGAGTGAAAAACTGTTTTTT
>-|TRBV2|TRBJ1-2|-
CASSAFGTNYGYTF
TGTGCCAGCAGTGCTTTCGGAACTAACTATGGCTACACCTTC
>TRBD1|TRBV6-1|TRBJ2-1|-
CASSEALQGANEQFF
TGTGCCAGCAGTGAAGCGCTCCAGGGGGCGAATGAGCAGTTCTTC
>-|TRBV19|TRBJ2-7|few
CASSKRTEKLYEQYF
TGTGCCAGTAGTAAGAGGACAGAAAAGCTCTACGAGCAGTACTTC
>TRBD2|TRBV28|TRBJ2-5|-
CAVFGTSVETQYF
TGTGCCGTATTCGGGACTAGCGTGGAGACCCAGTACTTC
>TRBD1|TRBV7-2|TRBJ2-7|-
CASSEYDRGRPQYF
TGTGCCAGCAGCGAGTATGACAGGGGGCGGCCTCAGTACTTC
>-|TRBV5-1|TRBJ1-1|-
CASSLETALNTEAFF
TGCGCCAGCAGCTTGGAGACAGCACTGAACACTGAAGCTTTCTTT
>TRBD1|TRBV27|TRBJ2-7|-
CASSLTGGKVYEQYF
TGTGCCAGCAGTCTGACAGGGGGCAAGGTCTACGAGCAGTACTTC
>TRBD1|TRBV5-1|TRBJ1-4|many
CASSSGTGNEKLFF
TGCGCCAGCAGCTCCGGGACAGGGAACGAAAAACTGTTTTTT
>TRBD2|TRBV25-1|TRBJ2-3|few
CASSPGGPQSNTQYF
TGTGCCAGCTCTCCGGGGGGACCCCAATCGAATACGCAGTATTTT
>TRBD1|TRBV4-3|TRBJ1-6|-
CASSLRTGGADSPLHF
TGCGCCAGCAGCCTGCGAACAGGGGGCGCGGATTCACCCCTCCACTTT
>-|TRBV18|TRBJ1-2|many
CASSQGVLDNYGYTF
TGTGCCAGCTCACAAGGAGTATTGGACAACTATGGCTACACCTTC
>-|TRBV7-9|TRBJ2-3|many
CASSIQNTDTQYF
TGTGCCAGCAGTATACAAAACACAGATACGCAGTATTTT
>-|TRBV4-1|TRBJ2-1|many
CASSQELVPGVNEQFF
TGCGCCAGCAGCCAAGAATTAGTTCCCGGAGTCAATGAGCAGTTCTTC
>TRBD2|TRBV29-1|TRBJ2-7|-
CSVESGGRQVEQYF
TGCAGCGTTGAGAGCGGGGGCCGTCAAGTCGAGCAGTACTTC
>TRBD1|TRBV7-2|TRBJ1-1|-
CASSLAGTGEAFF
TGTGCCAGCAGCTTAGCGGGGACAGGAGAAGCTTTCTTT
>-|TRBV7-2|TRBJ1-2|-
CASSPYRTRGNGYTF
TGTGCCAGCAGCCCCTATAGAACAAGAGGGAATGGCTACACCTTC
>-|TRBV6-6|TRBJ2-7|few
CASRYVAAYEQYF
TGTGCCAGCAGATACGTAGCGGCCTACGAGCAGTACTTC
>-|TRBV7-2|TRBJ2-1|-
CASSLDPLYNEQFF
TGTGCCAGCAGCTTAGACCCCCTGTACAATGAGCAGTTCTTC
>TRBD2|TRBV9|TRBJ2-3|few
CASSATSGSSTDTQYF
TGTGCCAGCAGCGCGACTAGCGGGTCCTCTACAGATACGCAGTATTTT
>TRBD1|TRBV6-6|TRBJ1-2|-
CASSSEAGGYGYTF
TGTGCCAGCAGTTCAGAGGCAGGGGGCTATGGCTACACCTTC
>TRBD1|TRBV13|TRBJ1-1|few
CASSEGQGVSWAFF
TGTGCCAGCAGCGAGGGACAGGGGGTCAGTTGGGCTTTCTTT
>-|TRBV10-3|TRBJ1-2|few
CAIKPEAYGYTF
TGTGCCATCAAGCCGGAGGCCTATGGCTACACCTTC
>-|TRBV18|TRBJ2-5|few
CASSPPSKGETQYF
TGTGCCAGCTCACCACCGAGTAAGGGGGAGACCCAGTACTTC
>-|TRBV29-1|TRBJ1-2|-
CSVEDRGDYGYTF
TGCAGCGTTGAAGATCGGGGGGACTATGGCTACACCTTC
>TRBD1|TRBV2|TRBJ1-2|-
CASRRSGQLNYGYTF
TGTGCCAGCAGAAGGTCGGGACAGCTTAACTATGGCTACACCTTC
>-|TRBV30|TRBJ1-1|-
CAWRGGDTEAFF
TGTGCCTGGAGGGGGGGTGACACTGAAGCTTTCTTT
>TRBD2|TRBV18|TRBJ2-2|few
CASSPGGASTGELFF
TGTGCCAGCTCCCCGGGAGGGGCGAGCACCGGGGAGCTGTTTTTT
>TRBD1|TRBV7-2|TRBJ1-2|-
CASSRNTGGGYTF
TGTGCCAGCAGCCGTAACACAGGGGGTGGCTACACCTTC
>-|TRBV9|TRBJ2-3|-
CASSVGGGPTDTQYF
TGTGCCAGCAGCGTTGGGGGGGGCCCCACAGATACGCAGTATTTT
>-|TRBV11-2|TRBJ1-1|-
CASSDIKGGPEAFF
TGTGCCAGCAGCGACATCAAAGGAGGCCCTGAAGCTTTCTTT